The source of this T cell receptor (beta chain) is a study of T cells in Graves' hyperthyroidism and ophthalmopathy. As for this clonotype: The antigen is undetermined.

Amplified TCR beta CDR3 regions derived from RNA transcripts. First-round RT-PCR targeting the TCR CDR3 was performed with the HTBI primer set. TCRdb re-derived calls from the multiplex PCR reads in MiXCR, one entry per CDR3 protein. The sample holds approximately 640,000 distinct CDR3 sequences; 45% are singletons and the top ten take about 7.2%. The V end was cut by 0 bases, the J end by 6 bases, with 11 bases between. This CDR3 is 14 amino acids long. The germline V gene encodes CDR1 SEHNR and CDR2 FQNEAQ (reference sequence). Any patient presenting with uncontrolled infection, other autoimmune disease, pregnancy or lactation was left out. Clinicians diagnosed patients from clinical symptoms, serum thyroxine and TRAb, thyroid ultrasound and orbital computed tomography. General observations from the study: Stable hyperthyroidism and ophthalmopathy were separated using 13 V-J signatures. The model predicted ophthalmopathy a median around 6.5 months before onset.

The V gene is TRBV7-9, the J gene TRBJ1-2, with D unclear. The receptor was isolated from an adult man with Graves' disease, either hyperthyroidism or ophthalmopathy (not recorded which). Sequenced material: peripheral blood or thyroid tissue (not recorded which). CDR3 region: CASSLAGNFDGYTF. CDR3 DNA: TGTGCCAGCAGCTTAGCGGGGAATTTTGATGGCTACACCTTC.